The source of this TCR beta chain is a study of blood T cells in healthy people across ages. Then a second PCR, running roughly 6 to 12 cycles, was carried out with a sample-barcoded 5' primer and a J-beta primer mix. TCRdb reprocessed the 5' RACE reads with MiXCR, giving one entry per CDR3 protein. The table includes 550,000 to 650,000 distinct CDR3 sequences, under 30% detected once. The CDR3 runs to 16 residues. Germline V gives CDR1 SGHAT, CDR2 FQNNGV. The trim removed 1 base at V and 5 bases at J, leaving 9 bases unmatched. This clonotype has ten or more counts. This TCR came from an elderly woman in good health. This chain links TRBV11-2 with TRBJ2-5; 8 nucleotides line up with TRBD2. The sample consisted of blood. CDR3 protein: CASSLGGSGVFETQYF. In DNA, the CDR3 is TGTGCCAGCAGCTTAGGTGGTAGCGGGGTCTTCGAGACCCAGTACTTC.